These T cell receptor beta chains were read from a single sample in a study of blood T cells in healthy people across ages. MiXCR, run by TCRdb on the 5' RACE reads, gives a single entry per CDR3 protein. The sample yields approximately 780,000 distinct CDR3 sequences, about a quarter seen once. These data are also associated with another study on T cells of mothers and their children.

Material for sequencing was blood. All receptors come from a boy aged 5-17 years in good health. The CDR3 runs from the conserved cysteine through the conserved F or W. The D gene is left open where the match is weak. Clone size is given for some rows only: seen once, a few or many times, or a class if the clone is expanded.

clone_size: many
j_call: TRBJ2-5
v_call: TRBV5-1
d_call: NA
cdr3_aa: CASSLAWGSEETQYF
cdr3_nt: TGCGCCAGCAGCTTGGCGTGGGGCAGCGAGGAGACCCAGTACTTC

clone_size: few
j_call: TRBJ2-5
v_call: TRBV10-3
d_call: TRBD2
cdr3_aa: CAISSSSGVQETQYF
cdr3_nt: TGTGCCATCAGCTCCTCTAGCGGGGTCCAAGAGACCCAGTACTTC

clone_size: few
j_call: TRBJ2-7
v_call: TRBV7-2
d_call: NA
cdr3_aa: CASSLAGNLYEQYF
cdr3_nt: TGTGCCAGCAGCTTAGCCGGGAATTTATACGAGCAGTACTTC

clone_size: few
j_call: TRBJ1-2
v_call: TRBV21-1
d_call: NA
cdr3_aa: CASSARQGVYGYTF
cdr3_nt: TGTGCCAGCAGCGCCAGACAGGGGGTGTATGGCTACACCTTC

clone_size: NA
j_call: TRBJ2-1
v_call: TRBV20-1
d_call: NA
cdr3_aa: CSAREPGGDFYEQFF
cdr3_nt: TGCAGTGCTAGAGAGCCAGGGGGGGATTTTTATGAGCAGTTCTTC

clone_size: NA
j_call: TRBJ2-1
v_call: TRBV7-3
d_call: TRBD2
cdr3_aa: CASSLGTSGGRTYNEQFF
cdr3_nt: TGTGCCAGCAGCTTGGGGACTAGCGGGGGGAGGACCTACAATGAGCAGTTCTTC

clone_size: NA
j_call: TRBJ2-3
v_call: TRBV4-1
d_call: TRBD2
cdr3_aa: CASSHYSGGSTDTQYF
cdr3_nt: TGCGCCAGCAGCCATTATAGCGGGGGGAGCACAGATACGCAGTATTTT

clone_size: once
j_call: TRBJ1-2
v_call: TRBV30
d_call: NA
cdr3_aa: CAWNRAVDNYGYTF
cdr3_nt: TGTGCCTGGAACCGGGCGGTGGACAACTATGGCTACACCTTC

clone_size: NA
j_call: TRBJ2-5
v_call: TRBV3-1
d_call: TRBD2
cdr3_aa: CASSQESSGEEETQYF
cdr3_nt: TGTGCCAGCAGCCAAGAATCTAGCGGGGAGGAAGAGACCCAGTACTTC

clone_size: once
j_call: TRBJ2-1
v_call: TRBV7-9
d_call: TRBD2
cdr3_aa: CASSLRLAGGKNEQFF
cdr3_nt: TGTGCCAGCAGCCTCCGACTAGCGGGGGGTAAGAATGAGCAGTTCTTC

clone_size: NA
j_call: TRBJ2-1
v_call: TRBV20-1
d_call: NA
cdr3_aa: CSARDTSHEQFF
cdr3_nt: TGCAGTGCTAGAGATACTAGTCATGAGCAGTTCTTC

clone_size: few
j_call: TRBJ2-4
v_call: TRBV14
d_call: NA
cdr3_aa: CASSLPTRVLDERAKNIQYF
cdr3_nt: TGTGCCAGCAGTCTCCCGACGCGGGTGTTGGATGAAAGGGCCAAAAACATTCAGTACTTC

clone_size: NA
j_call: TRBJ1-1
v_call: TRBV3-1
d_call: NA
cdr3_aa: CASSQESGVDTEAFF
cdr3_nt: TGTGCCAGCAGCCAAGAATCGGGGGTAGACACTGAAGCTTTCTTT

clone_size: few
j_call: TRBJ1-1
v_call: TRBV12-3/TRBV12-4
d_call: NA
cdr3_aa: CASTLLREAEAFF
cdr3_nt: TGTGCCAGCACCCTTCTTCGCGAGGCTGAAGCTTTCTTT

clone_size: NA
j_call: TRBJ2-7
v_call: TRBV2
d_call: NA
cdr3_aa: CASSEAPQRGDEQYF
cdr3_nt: TGTGCCAGCAGTGAGGCACCGCAACGGGGTGACGAGCAGTACTTC

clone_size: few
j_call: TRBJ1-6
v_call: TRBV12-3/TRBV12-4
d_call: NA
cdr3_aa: CASSLGPLNSPLHF
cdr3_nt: TGTGCCAGCAGTCTAGGGCCCTTAAATTCACCCCTCCACTTT

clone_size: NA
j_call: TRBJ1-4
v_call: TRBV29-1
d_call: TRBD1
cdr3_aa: CSVAGQNEKLFF
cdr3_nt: TGCAGCGTTGCGGGACAGAATGAAAAACTGTTTTTT

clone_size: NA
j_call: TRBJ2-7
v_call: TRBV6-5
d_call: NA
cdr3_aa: CASSYSDGYEQYF
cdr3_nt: TGTGCCAGCAGTTACAGCGACGGCTACGAGCAGTACTTC

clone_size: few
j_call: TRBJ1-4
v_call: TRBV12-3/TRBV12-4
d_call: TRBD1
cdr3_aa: CASRLTGEAANEKLFF
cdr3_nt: TGTGCCAGCAGGCTGACAGGGGAAGCAGCTAATGAAAAACTGTTTTTT

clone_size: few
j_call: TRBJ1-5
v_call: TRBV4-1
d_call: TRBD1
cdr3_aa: CASSRDRGPAQPQHF
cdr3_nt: TGCGCCAGCAGCCGGGACAGGGGGCCGGCTCAGCCCCAGCATTTT

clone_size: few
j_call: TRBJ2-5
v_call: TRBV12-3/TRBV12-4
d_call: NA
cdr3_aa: CASSPTRLETQYF
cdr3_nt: TGTGCCAGCAGCCCGACAAGACTGGAGACCCAGTACTTC

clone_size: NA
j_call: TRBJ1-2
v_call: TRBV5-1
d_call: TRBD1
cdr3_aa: CASSLFAGQGGGYTF
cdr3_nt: TGCGCCAGCAGCTTGTTCGCGGGACAGGGTGGAGGCTACACCTTC

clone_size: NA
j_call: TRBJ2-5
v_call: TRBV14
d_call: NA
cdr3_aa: CASSQLRNGETQYF
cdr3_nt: TGTGCCAGCAGCCAACTGAGAAACGGGGAGACCCAGTACTTC

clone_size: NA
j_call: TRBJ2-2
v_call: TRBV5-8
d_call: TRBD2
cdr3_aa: CASSSLSGGVPTGELFF
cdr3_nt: TGTGCCAGCAGCTCCCTGTCGGGGGGTGTCCCCACCGGGGAGCTGTTTTTT

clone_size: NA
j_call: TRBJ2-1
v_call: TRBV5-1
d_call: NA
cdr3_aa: CASSDRPNEQFF
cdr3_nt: TGCGCCAGCAGCGACCGACCAAATGAGCAGTTCTTC

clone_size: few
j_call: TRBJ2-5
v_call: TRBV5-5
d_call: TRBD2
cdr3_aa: CASSFQRGVPETQYF
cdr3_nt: TGTGCCAGCAGCTTTCAGCGGGGGGTGCCGGAGACCCAGTACTTC

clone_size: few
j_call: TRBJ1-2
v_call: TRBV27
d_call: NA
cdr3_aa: CASMGNYGYTF
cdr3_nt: TGTGCCAGCATGGGGAACTATGGCTACACCTTC

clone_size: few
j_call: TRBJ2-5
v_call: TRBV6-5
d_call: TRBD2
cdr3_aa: CASSYLAGKQETQYF
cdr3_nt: TGTGCCAGTAGTTACCTAGCGGGGAAACAAGAGACCCAGTACTTC

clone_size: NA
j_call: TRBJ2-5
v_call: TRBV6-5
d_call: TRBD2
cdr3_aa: CASSYSLTGTSGDQETQYF
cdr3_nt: TGTGCCAGCAGTTACTCTCTAACCGGGACTAGCGGGGATCAAGAGACCCAGTACTTC

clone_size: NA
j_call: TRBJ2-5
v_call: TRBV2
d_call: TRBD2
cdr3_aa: CASSGGGEPGTQYF
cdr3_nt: TGTGCCAGCAGCGGGGGGGGAGAACCTGGGACCCAGTACTTC

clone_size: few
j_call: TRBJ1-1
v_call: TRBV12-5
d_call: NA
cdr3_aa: CASGLVRGSCGTEAFF
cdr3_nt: TGTGCTAGTGGTTTGGTACGTGGGAGTTGCGGCACTGAAGCTTTCTTT

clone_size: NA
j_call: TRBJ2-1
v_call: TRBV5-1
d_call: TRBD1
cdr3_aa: CASKWMGQGPGEQFF
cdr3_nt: TGCGCCAGTAAATGGATGGGACAGGGGCCGGGGGAGCAGTTCTTC

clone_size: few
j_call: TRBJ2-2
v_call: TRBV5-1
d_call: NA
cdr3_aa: CASSLARGHSTGELFF
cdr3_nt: TGCGCCAGCAGCTTGGCCCGGGGCCATAGTACCGGGGAGCTGTTTTTT

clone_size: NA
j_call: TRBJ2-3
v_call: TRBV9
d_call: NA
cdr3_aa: CASSVQGWRGFLTDTQYF
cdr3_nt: TGTGCCAGCAGCGTTCAAGGGTGGCGGGGATTCCTCACAGATACGCAGTATTTT

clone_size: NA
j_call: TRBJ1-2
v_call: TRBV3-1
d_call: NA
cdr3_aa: CASSQDLARYGYTF
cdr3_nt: TGTGCCAGCAGCCAAGATCTTGCCCGCTATGGCTACACCTTC

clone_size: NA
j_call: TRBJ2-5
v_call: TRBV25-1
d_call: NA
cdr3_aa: CASSAAGGVQETQYF
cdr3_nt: TGTGCCAGCAGCGCGGCCGGTGGGGTGCAAGAGACCCAGTACTTC

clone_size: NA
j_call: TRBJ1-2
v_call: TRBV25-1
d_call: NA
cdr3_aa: CASSEGGLGGYTF
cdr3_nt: TGTGCCAGCAGTGAAGGGGGGTTGGGTGGCTACACCTTC

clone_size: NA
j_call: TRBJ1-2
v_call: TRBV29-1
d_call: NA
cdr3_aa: CSARTGGLDTF
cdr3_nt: TGCAGCGCCCGGACGGGGGGATTGGACACCTTC

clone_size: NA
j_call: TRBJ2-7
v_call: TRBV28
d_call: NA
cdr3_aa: CASSFGGRRGRIYEQYF
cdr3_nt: TGTGCCAGCAGTTTTGGGGGCAGGAGGGGGAGAATCTACGAGCAGTACTTC

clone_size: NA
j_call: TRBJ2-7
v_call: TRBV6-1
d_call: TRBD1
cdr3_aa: CASSEGTGGVYEQYF
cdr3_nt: TGTGCCAGCAGTGAAGGGACAGGGGGCGTCTACGAGCAGTACTTC

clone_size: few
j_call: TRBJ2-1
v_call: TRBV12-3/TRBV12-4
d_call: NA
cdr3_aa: CASSFDWTIPNDEQFF
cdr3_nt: TGTGCCAGCAGTTTTGACTGGACCATCCCAAACGATGAGCAGTTCTTC

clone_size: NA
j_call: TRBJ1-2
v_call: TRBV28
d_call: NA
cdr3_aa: CASSSKVSAFGYTF
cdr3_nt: TGTGCCAGCAGTTCAAAGGTGTCGGCATTCGGGTACACCTTC

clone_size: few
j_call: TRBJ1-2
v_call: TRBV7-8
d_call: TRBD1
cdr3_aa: CASSFLQGAANYGYTF
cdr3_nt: TGTGCCAGCAGCTTCCTCCAGGGGGCTGCTAACTATGGCTACACCTTC

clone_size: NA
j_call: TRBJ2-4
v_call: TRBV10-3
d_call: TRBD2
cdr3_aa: CAISESTSDVKNIQYF
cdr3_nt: TGTGCCATCAGTGAGTCGACTAGCGATGTCAAAAACATTCAGTACTTC

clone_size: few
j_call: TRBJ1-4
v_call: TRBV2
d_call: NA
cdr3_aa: CASSDLGTVNEKLFF
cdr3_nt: TGTGCCAGCAGTGACCTCGGGACGGTTAATGAAAAACTGTTTTTT

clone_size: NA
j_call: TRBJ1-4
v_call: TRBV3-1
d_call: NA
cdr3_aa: CASSQADREKLFF
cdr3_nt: TGTGCCAGCAGCCAAGCCGACCGGGAAAAACTGTTTTTT

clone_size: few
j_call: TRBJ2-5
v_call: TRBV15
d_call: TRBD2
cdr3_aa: CATSARLALEQETQYF
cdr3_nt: TGTGCCACCAGCGCCCGACTAGCTCTAGAACAAGAGACCCAGTACTTC

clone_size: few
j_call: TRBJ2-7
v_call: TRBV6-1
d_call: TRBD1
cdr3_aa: CASSRTGIGEQYF
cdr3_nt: TGTGCCAGCAGCAGGACAGGGATTGGCGAGCAGTACTTC

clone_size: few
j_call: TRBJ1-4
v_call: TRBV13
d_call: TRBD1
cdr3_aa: CASSATGEEKLFF
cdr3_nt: TGTGCCAGCAGCGCAACAGGGGAGGAAAAACTGTTTTTT